The 5 T cell receptor beta chains below all came from one sample that was sequenced in a study of blood T cell repertoires in COVID-19 (dated by TCRdb to 2020 to 2022). Preparation of the library involved the immunoSEQ multiplex PCR assay. TCRdb mirrors the immuneACCESS table, restricted to in-frame sequences. Some clones are absent from its copies; in checked studies, under half trace to an unresolved V gene, and the reason for the others is unknown. This sample gives 110,000 to 150,000 clones in total; around 81% of them show up just once. Around 6.2% of the sample is taken by the ten largest. The sample comprised PBMCs or T cells enriched from blood (not recorded which). Source of these receptors: a woman aged 40 to 50 who had recovered from COVID-19.

This chain joins TRBV6-1 and TRBJ1-2; TRBD1 is a possible D gene (5 bases). This CDR3 has 14 residues. The V end lost 0 bases, the J end lost 4 bases, and 9 bases lay between the germline ends. Germline V lookup: CDR1 MNHNS, CDR2 SASEGT. The CDR3 is CASSEAQVVYGYTF. In nucleotides, the CDR3 is TGTGCCAGCAGTGAAGCACAGGTAGTCTATGGCTACACCTTC.

This clone was counted a single time. The V and J genes are TRBV5-1 and TRBJ2-5; 8 nucleotides agree with TRBD2. Germline CDR1 is SGHRS and CDR2 is YFSETQ. The CDR3 has 14 amino acids. V lost 4 bases and J lost 5; bases outside the gene matches: 7. CDR3 DNA sequence: TGCGCCAGCAGCCATGGTAGCGGGGAGGAGACCCAGTACTTC. As protein: CASSHGSGEETQYF.

The chain links TRBV5-1 to TRBJ1-2; a possible D gene is TRBD1 (5 bases). With 4 bases removed from V and 1 base from J, the gap between germline ends came to 11 bases. Germline V gene lookup returns CDR1 SGHRS and CDR2 YFSETQ. The CDR3 sequence is 14 residues long. This CDR3 is CASSVVGGNYGYTF. CDR3 DNA: TGCGCCAGCAGCGTTGTGGGGGGTAACTATGGCTACACCTTC. Full variable domain (outside the CDR3, taken from reference TRBV5-1 and TRBJ1-2): KAGVTQTPRYLIKTRGQQVTLSCSPISGHRSVSWYQQTPGQGLQFLFEYFSETQRNKGNFPGRFSGRQFSNSRSEMNVSTLELGDSALYLCASSVVGGNYGYTFGSGTRLTVV.

V gene TRBV24-1 combines with J gene TRBJ2-1; unclear D gene. Trimming left V 4 bases short and J 4 bases short, with 10 bases between. Germline values: CDR1 KGHDR, CDR2 SFDVKD. The CDR3 runs 14 residues. CDR3 loop: CATSETGRYNEQFF. The DNA for the CDR3 is TGTGCCACCAGTGAGACGGGTAGATACAATGAGCAGTTCTTC.

This clone is medium-sized within its sample. V usage is TRBV4-1 and J usage is TRBJ2-7; 13 nucleotides line up with TRBD2. This CDR3 is built from 15 residues. Per the germline V gene, CDR1 is MGHRA and CDR2 is YSYEKL. With 5 bases clipped from V and 3 bases from J, the junction kept 4 bases outside the gene matches. The CDR3 reads CASSIRTSGSYEQYF. CDR3 nucleotides: TGCGCCAGCAGCATCCGGACTAGCGGGAGCTACGAGCAGTACTTC.